This T cell receptor beta chain is from a study of blood T cell repertoires in COVID-19 (dated by TCRdb to the early 2020s). Study-level background: Samples covering the acute and convalescent phases of COVID-19 were provided by collaborators in the United States, Italy and Spain. Nearly every sample came with metadata listing a de-identified subject ID, COVID-19 status, age in years and sex. Samples were obtained from the ongoing ImmuneRACE study (first 160 participants) and from over 1,000 subjects provided by 6 global collaborators. Deeply sampled blood TCRbeta repertoires from subjects exposed to, actively infected with, or recovered from COVID-19 were included in the dataset. A freely available public database, intended as a resource for researchers studying the immune response to SARS-CoV-2, is where the repertoires were released. The material from the prospective study consisted of cDNA or gDNA derived from T cells, B-cell-depleted T cells, or PBMCs. Where HLA class I and class II types were available, the types were taken from metadata supplied by the sample provider, not from assay-based typing. Study-wide conclusions, independent of this receptor: The quantity of clinical and demographic metadata differed by source and by participant and was supplied without curation.

The immunoSEQ Assay, a bias-controlled multiplex PCR, was used to amplify TCRbeta CDR3 regions from genomic DNA. The published analysis was carried out like this. Within the assay, amplification of reference gene primers was used to estimate how many nucleated cells each sample contained. To quantify the absolute abundance of each unique TCRbeta CDR3 rearrangement, sequence reads were collapsed and filtered. Productive Simpson clonality was computed per sample as the square root of Simpson's diversity index over productive rearrangements. TCRdb took over this immuneACCESS table, retaining in-frame rearrangements with V and J assigned. Such tables are incomplete; in checked studies, under half of the missing clones stem from an unresolved V gene, and the remainder is unexplained. That table is the source of V, J and clone size, and D and trimming were worked out from the DNA. The sample table shows over 110,000 clones, and roughly 80% are seen once. 3.5% of the sample rests with the top ten.

The germline V gene encodes CDR1 ENHRY and CDR2 SYGVKD. The cysteine opens and the phenylalanine closes a CDR3 of 16 amino acids. Here the CDR3 DNA is all that survives: 48 bases in frame from base 1. V is clipped by 4 bases and J by 5 bases, and the sequence between their germline boundaries is 21 bases long. Samples from volunteer blood donors who had recovered from COVID-19 were contributed by a second Seattle source. Whole blood was collected in K2EDTA tubes by collaborating institutions according to the institutions' own protocols. For TCRbeta analysis, collaborators shipped samples as frozen whole blood, isolated PBMCs, or DNA extracted from either of those sample types. A note on this clone: The antigen it recognizes is unknown. No base quality information exists; no much larger clone differs at one position.

Recombination joined TRBV10-3 with TRBJ2-7, with TRBD2 as a weak D call on 6 bases. What was sequenced was peripheral blood. The clonotype originates from an older man who had recovered from COVID-19. The CDR3 in this case is CAISGLSTTREDEQYF. The DNA sequence is given as TGTGCCATCAGTGGCCTCTCAACAACTAGGGAGGACGAGCAGTACTTC.